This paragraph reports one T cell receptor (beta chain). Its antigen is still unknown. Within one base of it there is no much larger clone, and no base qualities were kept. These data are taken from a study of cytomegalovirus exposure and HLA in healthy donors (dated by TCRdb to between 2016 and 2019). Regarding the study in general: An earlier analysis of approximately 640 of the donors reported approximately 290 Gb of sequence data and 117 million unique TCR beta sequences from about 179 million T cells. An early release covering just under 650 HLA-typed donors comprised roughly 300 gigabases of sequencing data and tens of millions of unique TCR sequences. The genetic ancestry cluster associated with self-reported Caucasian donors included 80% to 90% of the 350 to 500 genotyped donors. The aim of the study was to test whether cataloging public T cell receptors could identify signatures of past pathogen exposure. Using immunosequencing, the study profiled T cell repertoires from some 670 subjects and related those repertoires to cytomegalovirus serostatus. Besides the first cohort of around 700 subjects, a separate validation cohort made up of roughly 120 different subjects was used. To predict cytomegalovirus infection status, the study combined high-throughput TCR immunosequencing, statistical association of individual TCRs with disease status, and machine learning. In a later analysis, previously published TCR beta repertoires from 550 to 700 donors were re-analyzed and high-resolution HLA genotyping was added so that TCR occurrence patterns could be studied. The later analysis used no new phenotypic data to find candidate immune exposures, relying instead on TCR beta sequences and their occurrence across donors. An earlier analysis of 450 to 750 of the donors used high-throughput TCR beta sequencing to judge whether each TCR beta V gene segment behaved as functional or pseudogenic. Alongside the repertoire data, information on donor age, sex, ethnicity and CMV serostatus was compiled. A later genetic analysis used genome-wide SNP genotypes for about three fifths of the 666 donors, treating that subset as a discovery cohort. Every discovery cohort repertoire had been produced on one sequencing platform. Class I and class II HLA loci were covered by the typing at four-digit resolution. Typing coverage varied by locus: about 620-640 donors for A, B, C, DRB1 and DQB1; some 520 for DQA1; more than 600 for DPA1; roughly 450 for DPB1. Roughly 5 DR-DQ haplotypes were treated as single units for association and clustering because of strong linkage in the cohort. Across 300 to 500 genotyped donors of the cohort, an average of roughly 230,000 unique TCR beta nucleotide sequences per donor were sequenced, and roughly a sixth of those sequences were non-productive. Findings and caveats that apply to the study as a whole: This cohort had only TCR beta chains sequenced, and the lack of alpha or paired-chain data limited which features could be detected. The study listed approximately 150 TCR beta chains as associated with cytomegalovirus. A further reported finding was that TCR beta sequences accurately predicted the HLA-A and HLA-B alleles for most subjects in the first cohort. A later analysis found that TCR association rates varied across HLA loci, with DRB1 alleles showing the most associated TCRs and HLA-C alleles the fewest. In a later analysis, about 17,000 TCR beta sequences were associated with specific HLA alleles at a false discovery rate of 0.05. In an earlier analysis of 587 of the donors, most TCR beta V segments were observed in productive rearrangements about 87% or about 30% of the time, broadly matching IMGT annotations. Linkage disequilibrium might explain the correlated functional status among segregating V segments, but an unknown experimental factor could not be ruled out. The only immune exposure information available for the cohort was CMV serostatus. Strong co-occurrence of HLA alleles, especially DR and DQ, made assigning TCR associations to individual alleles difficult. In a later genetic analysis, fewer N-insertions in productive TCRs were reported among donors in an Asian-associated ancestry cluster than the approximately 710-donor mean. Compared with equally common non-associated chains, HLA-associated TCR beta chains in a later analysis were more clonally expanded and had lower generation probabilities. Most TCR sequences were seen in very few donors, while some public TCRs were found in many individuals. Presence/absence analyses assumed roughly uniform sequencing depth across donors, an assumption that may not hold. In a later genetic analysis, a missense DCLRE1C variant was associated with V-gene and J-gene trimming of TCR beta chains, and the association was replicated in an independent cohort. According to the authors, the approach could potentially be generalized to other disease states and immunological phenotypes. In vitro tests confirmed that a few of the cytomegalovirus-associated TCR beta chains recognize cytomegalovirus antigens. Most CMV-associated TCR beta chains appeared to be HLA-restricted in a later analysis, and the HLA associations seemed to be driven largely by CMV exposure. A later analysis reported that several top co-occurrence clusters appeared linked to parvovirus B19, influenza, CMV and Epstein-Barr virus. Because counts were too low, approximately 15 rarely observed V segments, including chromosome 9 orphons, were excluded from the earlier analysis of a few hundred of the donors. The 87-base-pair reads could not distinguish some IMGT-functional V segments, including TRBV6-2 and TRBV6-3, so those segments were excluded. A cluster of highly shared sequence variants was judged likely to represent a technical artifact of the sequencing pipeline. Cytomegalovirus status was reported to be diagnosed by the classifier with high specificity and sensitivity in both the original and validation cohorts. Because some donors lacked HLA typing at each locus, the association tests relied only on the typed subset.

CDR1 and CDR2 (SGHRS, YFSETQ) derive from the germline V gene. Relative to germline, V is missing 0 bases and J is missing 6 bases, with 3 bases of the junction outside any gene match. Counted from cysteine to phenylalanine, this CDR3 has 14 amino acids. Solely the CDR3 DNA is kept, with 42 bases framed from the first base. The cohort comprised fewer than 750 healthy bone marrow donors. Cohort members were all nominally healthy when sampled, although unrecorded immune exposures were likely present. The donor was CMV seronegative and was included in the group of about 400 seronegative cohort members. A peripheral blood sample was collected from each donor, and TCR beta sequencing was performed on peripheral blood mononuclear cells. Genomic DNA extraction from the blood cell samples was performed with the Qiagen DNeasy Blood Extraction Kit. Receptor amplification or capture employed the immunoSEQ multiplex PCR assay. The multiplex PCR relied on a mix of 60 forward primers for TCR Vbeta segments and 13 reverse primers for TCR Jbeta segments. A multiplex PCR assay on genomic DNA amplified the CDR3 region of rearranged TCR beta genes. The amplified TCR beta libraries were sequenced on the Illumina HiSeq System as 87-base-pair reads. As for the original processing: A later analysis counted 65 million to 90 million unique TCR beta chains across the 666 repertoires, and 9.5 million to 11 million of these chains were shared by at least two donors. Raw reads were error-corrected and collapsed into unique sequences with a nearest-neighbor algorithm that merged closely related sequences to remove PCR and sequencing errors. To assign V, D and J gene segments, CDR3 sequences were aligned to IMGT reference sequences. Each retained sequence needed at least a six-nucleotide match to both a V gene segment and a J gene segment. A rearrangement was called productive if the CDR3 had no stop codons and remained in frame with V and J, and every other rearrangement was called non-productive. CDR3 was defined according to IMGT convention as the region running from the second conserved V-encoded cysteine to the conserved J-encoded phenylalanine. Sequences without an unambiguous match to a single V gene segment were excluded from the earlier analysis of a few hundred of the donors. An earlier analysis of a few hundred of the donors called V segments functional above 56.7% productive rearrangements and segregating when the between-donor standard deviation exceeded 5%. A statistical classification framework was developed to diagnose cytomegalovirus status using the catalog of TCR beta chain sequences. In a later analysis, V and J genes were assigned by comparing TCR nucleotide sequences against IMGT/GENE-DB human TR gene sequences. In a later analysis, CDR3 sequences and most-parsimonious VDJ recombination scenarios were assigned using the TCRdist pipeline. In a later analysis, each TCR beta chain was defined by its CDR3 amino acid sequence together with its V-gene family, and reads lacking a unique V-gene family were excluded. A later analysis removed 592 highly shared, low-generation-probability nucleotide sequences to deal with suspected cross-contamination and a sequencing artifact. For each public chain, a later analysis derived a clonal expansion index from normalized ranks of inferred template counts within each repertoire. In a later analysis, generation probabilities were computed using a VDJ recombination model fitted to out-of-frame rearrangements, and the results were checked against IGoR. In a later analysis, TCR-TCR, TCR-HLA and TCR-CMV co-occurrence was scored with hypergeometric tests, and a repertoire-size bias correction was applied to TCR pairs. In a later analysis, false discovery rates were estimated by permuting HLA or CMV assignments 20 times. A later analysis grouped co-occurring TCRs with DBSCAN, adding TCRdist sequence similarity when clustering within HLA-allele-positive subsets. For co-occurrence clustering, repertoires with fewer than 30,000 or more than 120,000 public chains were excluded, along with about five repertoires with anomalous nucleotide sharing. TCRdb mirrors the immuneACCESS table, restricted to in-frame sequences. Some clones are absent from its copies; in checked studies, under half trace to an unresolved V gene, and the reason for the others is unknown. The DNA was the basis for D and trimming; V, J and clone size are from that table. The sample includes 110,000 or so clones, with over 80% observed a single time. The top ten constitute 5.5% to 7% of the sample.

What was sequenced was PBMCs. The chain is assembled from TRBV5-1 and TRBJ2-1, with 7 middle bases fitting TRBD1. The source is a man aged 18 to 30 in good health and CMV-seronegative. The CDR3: CASSLVPGGNEQFF. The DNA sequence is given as TGCGCCAGCAGCTTGGTTCCAGGGGGCAATGAGCAGTTCTTC.